This is a list of T cell receptor beta chains from one sample in a study of metastatic and nonmetastatic thyroid tumors. TCRdb reprocessed the PCR reads using MiXCR. In the table there are tens of thousands of clones, 9.5% to 15% of which are singletons. The sequenced sample was tumor tissue. The receptors were sampled from a female donor with papillary thyroid cancer or a benign thyroid nodule (not recorded which). Some clones in this sample may be carry-over from other donors' samples. CDR3s leave out the opening cysteine and the closing phenylalanine or tryptophan. Each record gives: J gene, V gene, CDR3 protein.

j_gene: TRBJ2-3; v_gene: TRBV20-1; CDR3aa: SATGRGGFTDTQY
j_gene: TRBJ2-6; v_gene: TRBV12-3/TRBV12-4; CDR3aa: ASSSSSGANVLT
j_gene: TRBJ2-3; v_gene: TRBV5-1; CDR3aa: ASSLDTDTQY
j_gene: TRBJ2-1; v_gene: TRBV5-1; CDR3aa: ASSLAGGRSSEQF
j_gene: TRBJ1-2; v_gene: TRBV20-1; CDR3aa: SAPKGAGGLYGYT
j_gene: TRBJ2-1; v_gene: TRBV5-1; CDR3aa: ASSLRGQGHNEQF
j_gene: TRBJ2-7; v_gene: TRBV28; CDR3aa: ASSFSGVATYEQY
j_gene: TRBJ1-2; v_gene: TRBV30; CDR3aa: AWSEQNYGYT
j_gene: TRBJ2-7; v_gene: TRBV5-1; CDR3aa: ASSPGRTGRYEQY
j_gene: TRBJ1-2; v_gene: TRBV20-1; CDR3aa: SASIQGARGYT
j_gene: TRBJ1-1; v_gene: TRBV20-1; CDR3aa: SAHRAPLGAEAF
j_gene: TRBJ1-6; v_gene: TRBV5-6; CDR3aa: ASSPWGSSSYNSPLH
j_gene: TRBJ2-7; v_gene: TRBV12-3/TRBV12-4; CDR3aa: ASSPRLGNSYEQY
j_gene: TRBJ2-2; v_gene: TRBV10-2; CDR3aa: ASSESGLLNTGELF
j_gene: TRBJ1-5; v_gene: TRBV24-1; CDR3aa: ATSDRTAPKQPQH
j_gene: TRBJ2-2; v_gene: TRBV4-1; CDR3aa: ASSQDPSGANTGELF
j_gene: TRBJ1-3; v_gene: TRBV24-1; CDR3aa: ATSDTRSGNTIY
j_gene: TRBJ2-1; v_gene: TRBV20-1; CDR3aa: SAHKKPGPIGREQF
j_gene: TRBJ2-5; v_gene: TRBV28; CDR3aa: ASSSSGRETQY